This passage covers 13 T cell receptor beta chains from one sample sequenced in a study of blood T cells in healthy people across ages. For the second PCR, which ran for about 7 to 11 cycles, a sample-barcoded 5' primer and a J-beta primer mix were used. TCRdb recomputed calls from the 5' RACE reads with MiXCR, one row per CDR3 protein. The table has under 2,000,000 distinct CDR3 sequences, less than 50% seen once. Specimen: blood. These receptors were collected from a woman aged 40 to 55 in good health.

The V and J genes are TRBV5-6 and TRBJ2-7; unclear D gene. V shed 3 bases and J shed 0 bases, with 16 bases lying between them. CDR3 size: 16 residues. CDR1 is SGHDT and CDR2 is YYEEEE in the germline V gene. CDR3 region: CASSSVIFSVSYEQYF. The CDR3 coding sequence is TGTGCCAGCAGCTCCGTCATATTCAGCGTCTCCTACGAGCAGTACTTC. The entire variable domain, with the rest obtained from reference TRBV5-6 and TRBJ2-7, is as follows: DAGVTQSPTHLIKTRGQQVTLRCSPKSGHDTVSWYQQALGQGPQFIFQYYEEEERQRGNFPDRFSGHQFPNYSSELNVNALLLGDSALYLCASSSVIFSVSYEQYFGPGTRLTVT.

The J gene is TRBJ2-5, the V gene TRBV7-3; D might be TRBD1 or TRBD2, each matching 6 bases. The V end lost 3 bases, the J end lost 1 base, and 15 bases lay between the germline ends. CDR3 length: 16 amino acids. Germline loops: CDR1 SGHTA, CDR2 FQGTGA. CDR3 nucleotide sequence: TGTGCCAGCAGCTTCTCTCTACAGGGACTCCAAGAGACCCAGTACTTC. This gives the protein CASSFSLQGLQETQYF.

This clonotype has only a few counts. The rearrangement links TRBV7-2 to TRBJ2-5; weak D call: TRBD1 (5 bases). The CDR3 contains 15 residues. Deletions cut 1 base from V and 5 bases from J, with 14 bases between. Per germline, CDR1 SGHTA and CDR2 FQGNSA. This CDR3 is CASSLEGRVVETQYF. CDR3 in DNA: TGTGCCAGCAGCTTAGAGGGCAGGGTCGTGGAGACCCAGTACTTC.

V gene TRBV28 combines with J gene TRBJ2-2; tentatively, D is TRBD1 (5 bases). Between the trimmed V and J ends, which lost 3 bases and 3 bases, there was a span of 14 bases. Looked up from germline, CDR1 is MDHEN and CDR2 is SYDVKM. The CDR3 is 16 amino acids. The CDR3 loop is CASSFSGNLHTGELFF. CDR3 DNA: TGTGCCAGCAGTTTTTCAGGGAATCTCCACACCGGGGAGCTGTTTTTT.

The chain combines TRBV7-9 with TRBJ2-7; TRBD1 might be the D (6 bases). CDR1 is SEHNR and CDR2 is FQNEAQ in the germline V gene (reference sequence). The CDR3 is 15 amino acids. Trimming removed 6 bases at V and 2 bases at J, with 17 bases between. CDR3 loop: CASSPVQGRAYEQYF. In DNA form, the CDR3 reads TGTGCCAGCAGTCCCGTACAGGGCAGAGCCTACGAGCAGTACTTC.

The chain couples TRBV18 to TRBJ2-1; possible D gene TRBD1, 5 bases. Germline assignment: CDR1 KGHSH and CDR2 LQKENI. Trimming stripped 2 bases from V and 2 bases from J, with 10 bases between. CDR3 length: 15 residues. This CDR3 is CASSPGADTYNEQFF. CDR3 nucleotide sequence: TGTGCCAGCTCACCAGGGGCAGACACCTACAATGAGCAGTTCTTC.

Remarks on this clonotype: A read error is possible here, since a much larger clone lies one base away. The CDR3 region is CAGSLLAGGADTQYF. CDR3 sequence (DNA): TGTGCCGGCAGCCTACTAGCGGGGGGAGCGGATACGCAGTATTTT. The chain uses TRBV4-2 and TRBJ2-3; 12 bases agree with TRBD2. Germline values: CDR1 LGHNA, CDR2 YNFKEQ. The CDR3 covers 15 residues.

The rearrangement links TRBV20-1 to TRBJ2-1, with D possibly called TRBD1 or TRBD2 (6 bases each). Trimming cost V 6 bases and J 9 bases, with 18 bases left between them. The germline V gene encodes CDR1 DFQATT and CDR2 SNEGSKA (reference sequence). This CDR3 is built from 13 residues. CDR3 DNA: TGCAGTGCGACGGATGGGGGGCGCATTGAGCAGTTCTTC. This encodes CSATDGGRIEQFF.

The chain employs TRBV10-2 and TRBJ2-7, with a weak D call TRBD2 (5 bases). Trimming left V 7 bases short and J 1 base short, with 8 bases between. The CDR3 spans 12 residues. The germline CDR1 and CDR2 sequences are WSHSY and SAAADI. The CDR3 DNA reads as TGCGCCAGCAAGCCGGGATCCTACGAGCAGTACTTC. Amino acid sequence: CASKPGSYEQYF.

V usage is TRBV9 and J usage is TRBJ2-1; D might be TRBD2 (5 bases). The germline V gene encodes CDR1 SGDLS and CDR2 YYNGEE. The length of the CDR3 is 16 residues. V shed 0 bases and J shed 2 bases, with 12 bases lying between them. The CDR3 reads CASSVDPGGPYNEQFF. In DNA form, the CDR3 reads TGTGCCAGCAGCGTAGACCCTGGCGGGCCCTACAATGAGCAGTTCTTC.

This clonotype was picked up a small number of times. The J gene is TRBJ2-5, the V gene TRBV29-1; unclear D gene. The CDR3 extends over 11 amino acids. Germline V gene data show CDR1 as SQVTM and CDR2 as ANQGSEA. The germline V and J ends were trimmed by 2 bases and 9 bases, with 10 bases remaining between them. The CDR3: CSVEYQVAQYF. CDR3 in DNA: TGCAGCGTTGAATACCAGGTGGCCCAGTACTTC.

The V and J genes are TRBV6-5 and TRBJ2-3, with 8 bases lining up with TRBD2. The CDR3 totals 19 residues. V lost 0 bases, J lost 1 base, and 12 bases stayed unmatched. CDR1 is MNHEY, CDR2 SVGAGI, per germline. CDR3 bases: TGTGCCAGCAGTTACTCGATGCGTAGCCGAGCGGGGGGCACAGATACGCAGTATTTT. This sequence encodes CASSYSMRSRAGGTDTQYF.

Regarding this clonotype: A clone one base away is much larger, so this may be a read error. The rearrangement links TRBV6-6 to TRBJ2-5; D is unresolved. The J call is doubtful: the DNA matches TRBJ2-7 better. The CDR3 contains 13 residues. Germline V CDR1 and CDR2: MNHNY, SVGAGI (reference sequence). The CDR3 DNA is TGTGCCAACAGTTACCCGGGCTCCTACGAGCAGTACTTC. Encoded protein: CANSYPGSYEQYF.